The following is a T cell receptor beta chain sequence with its context. Patients in Seattle were enrolled during active infection, then followed longitudinally. This sample is drawn from a study of blood T cell repertoires in COVID-19. Study background: From the United States, Italy and Spain came samples of acute and convalescent COVID-19. Nucleic acid was either cDNA or gDNA, and it came from T cells, B-cell-depleted T cells, or PBMCs.

Per the original data handling: Estimation of nucleated cell counts was performed using reference gene primer amplification. Clones were read by immunoSEQ multiplex PCR, and TCRdb kept only the in-frame ones, dropping some. The V and J calls and clone size were taken over from that table, and D and trimming were inferred from the DNA. This table holds over 60,000 clones, 80% to 95% found once. The CDR3 spans 12 residues. The germline V and J ends were trimmed by 6 bases and 8 bases, with 13 bases remaining between them. The germline CDR1 and CDR2 sequences are SQVTM and ANQGSEA. The TCR was taken from a man aged 50 to 59 with COVID-19, enrolled during active disease. Sample: peripheral blood. V and J are TRBV29-1 and TRBJ1-4; D unresolved. CDR3 residues: CSVDQPGEKLFF. Written as DNA, the CDR3 is TGCAGCGTCGATCAACCGGGAGAAAAACTGTTTTTT.